This T cell receptor beta chain was sequenced for a study of monozygotic twins with inflammatory bowel disease. General study points: The analysis yielded no support for one strong signal or clonotype associated with IBD.

A word on this clonotype: Its target is unknown.

CDR1 and CDR2 (germline): SGHRS, YFSETQ. This CDR3 spans 16 amino acids. Eight separate reactions per sample yielded the cDNA. TCRdb reprocessed the 5' RACE reads and keeps a single row for each CDR3 protein, giving no DNA. This table holds about 41,000 distinct CDR3 sequences. The clonotype comes from a human donor with ulcerative colitis or Crohn's disease, or a healthy co-twin of an affected twin (not recorded which). The sample was blood. The chain uses TRBV5-1 and TRBJ2-5; the TRBD2 assignment by TCRdb is unverifiable without DNA. The CDR3 reads CASSLALDGLQETQYF.